Below are 13 T cell receptor beta chains sequenced from a single sample in a study of identical twins. TCRdb fed the 5' RACE reads into MiXCR, producing one record per CDR3 protein. The sample contains roughly 630,000 distinct CDR3 sequences, 7% to 7.5% of which appear only once. These data also formed part of another study, on yellow fever vaccine responses in identical twins.

Sequencing used PBMCs. These receptors were collected from a woman in her late teens or twenties in good health.

This clonotype appeared a few times. This chain joins TRBV24-1 and TRBJ1-1; D might be TRBD1 (5 bases). Trimming cost V 7 bases and J 3 bases, with 11 bases left between them. Germline V CDR1 and CDR2: KGHDR, SFDVKD. There are 13 residues in the CDR3. This CDR3 reads CATRGRGDTEAFF. DNA for the CDR3: TGTGCCACCAGGGGGCGCGGGGACACTGAAGCTTTCTTT.

This chain connects TRBV7-8 to TRBJ2-1, with D possibly matching TRBD1 (5 bases). The CDR3 extends over 14 amino acids. The V end lost 1 base, the J end lost 10 bases, and 14 bases lay between the germline ends. The germline gives CDR1 SGHVS, CDR2 FQNEAQ. CDR3 in amino acids: CASSLGRGRTEQFF. CDR3 DNA: TGTGCCAGCAGCTTAGGTAGGGGCAGGACCGAGCAGTTCTTC.

This clonotype was seen at least ten times. The V and J genes are TRBV27 and TRBJ1-1; no firm D call. Deletions cut 3 bases from V and 1 base from J, with 6 bases between. The germline V gene encodes CDR1 MNHEY and CDR2 SMNVEV (reference sequence). This CDR3 spans 13 amino acids. This chain's CDR3 is CASSFRPNTEAFF. The CDR3 DNA sequence: TGTGCCAGCAGTTTCCGCCCGAACACTGAAGCTTTCTTT.

The V and J genes are TRBV2 and TRBJ2-1; D not certain. CDR3 length: 14 amino acids. V shed 6 bases and J shed 2 bases, with 11 bases lying between them. CDR1 is SNHLY, CDR2 FYNNEI, per germline. As DNA, the CDR3 is TGTGCCAGCAGAATAGCTACTACCTACAATGAGCAGTTCTTC. Translating it yields CASRIATTYNEQFF. The full variable domain, in which reference TRBV2 and TRBJ2-1 provide the parts outside the CDR3, is EPEVTQTPSHQVTQMGQEVILRCVPISNHLYFYWYRQILGQKVEFLVSFYNNEISEKSEIFDDQFSVERPDGSNFTLKIRSTKLEDSAMYFCASRIATTYNEQFFGPGTRLTVL.

The chain has TRBV7-8 and TRBJ2-1; 7 bases map to TRBD2. This CDR3 contains 17 residues. J was trimmed by 9 bases and V by 2 bases; bases with no gene match: 16. The germline V gene has CDR1 SGHVS and CDR2 FQNEAQ. DNA of the CDR3: TGTGCCAGCAGCTTAAGGTCTGGCGGGAGTAACAAGGCTGAGCAGTTCTTC. As protein: CASSLRSGGSNKAEQFF.

This clonotype has at least ten counts. This sequence joins TRBV28 and TRBJ1-2; TRBD1 might be the D (6 bases). The CDR3 spans 13 residues. Germline V gene data show CDR1 as MDHEN and CDR2 as SYDVKM. V lost 7 bases and J 5 bases, leaving 14 bases between the germline ends. CDR3 region: CASTSDRTYGYTF. The CDR3 DNA reads TGTGCCAGCACCTCCGACAGGACGTATGGCTACACCTTC.

This clonotype has more than one count but fewer than ten. This chain joins TRBV7-9 and TRBJ2-4; possible D gene TRBD2, 5 bases. Germline V lookup: CDR1 SEHNR, CDR2 FQNEAQ (reference sequence). V was trimmed by 5 bases and J by 2 bases, leaving 19 bases between them. CDR3 length: 17 amino acids. Here the CDR3 reads CASSRRESLPPKNIQYF. CDR3 nucleotides: TGTGCCAGCAGCCGCCGGGAAAGCCTCCCACCCAAAAACATTCAGTACTTC.

The rearrangement uses TRBV25-1 and TRBJ1-5; D is possibly TRBD1 (6 bases). This CDR3 spans 15 amino acids. V lost 1 base to trimming and J lost 4 bases, with 11 bases between them. Germline V CDR1 and CDR2: MGHDK, SYGVNS. CDR3 residues: CASSEWGHPNQPQHF. In nucleotides, the CDR3 is TGTGCCAGCAGTGAATGGGGGCACCCAAATCAGCCCCAGCATTTT.

This clonotype appeared a few times. V and J are TRBV11-2 and TRBJ2-5, with D unclear. V lost 1 base and J lost 5, with 14 bases in between. CDR1 and CDR2 from the germline V gene are SGHAT and FQNNGV. This CDR3 comprises 15 residues. CDR3 sequence: CASSLVGRTHETQYF. The CDR3 DNA is TGTGCCAGCAGCTTAGTGGGCAGGACCCATGAGACCCAGTACTTC.

This clonotype occurred many times. The V call is TRBV5-1, the J call TRBJ2-1, with D unresolved. The CDR3 runs to 14 residues. The V end lost 0 bases, the J end lost 7 bases, and 11 bases lay between the germline ends. In germline, CDR1 is SGHRS, CDR2 YFSETQ. Here the CDR3 reads CASSLATTPNEQFF. The CDR3 nucleotides are TGCGCCAGCAGCTTGGCCACGACTCCTAATGAGCAGTTCTTC.

This clonotype has more than one count but fewer than ten. V usage is TRBV12-3 or TRBV12-4 and J usage is TRBJ1-2; the D gene is possibly TRBD1 (5 bases). V was trimmed by 6 bases and J by 0 bases, leaving 14 bases between them. The CDR3 totals 15 residues. The CDR3 sequence is CASSYGTAANYGYTF. In DNA form, the CDR3 reads TGTGCCAGCAGCTATGGGACTGCAGCTAACTATGGCTACACCTTC.

This clonotype has at least ten counts. This chain joins TRBV27 and TRBJ2-3, with 12 bases identical to TRBD2. Germline trimming cut 4 bases from V and 2 bases from J; bases unmatched to any gene: 22. The CDR3 length is 22 residues. Germline V gene data show CDR1 as MNHEY and CDR2 as SMNVEV (reference sequence). In nucleotides, the CDR3 is TGTGCCAGCAGTTCCCGGCTAGCGGGGGGGCCGTCGTCATCACTTTACACAGATACGCAGTATTTT. Its protein is CASSSRLAGGPSSSLYTDTQYF.

This clonotype occurred many times. V usage is TRBV29-1 and J usage is TRBJ2-1; 8 nucleotides align to TRBD2. V shed 5 bases and J 4 bases; nucleotides not matched to a gene: 13. Germline values: CDR1 SQVTM, CDR2 ANQGSEA. CDR3 length: 16 residues. CDR3 nucleotide sequence: TGCAGCGTTCCTTCCTGGGCTAGCGGGTTATACAATGAGCAGTTCTTC. Protein sequence: CSVPSWASGLYNEQFF.